This T cell receptor (beta chain) was sequenced in a study of post-analysis software for immune sequencing data. Broader study findings: Included in a set of roughly five TRBV segments more frequent in patients than controls were TRBV5-6, TRBV5-1 and TRBV20-1. Significantly decreased normalized Chao1 diversity was recorded for multiple sclerosis patients relative to controls.

Germline assignment: CDR1 MNHEY and CDR2 SVGAGI. The CDR3 is made up of 13 amino acids. V lost 1 base and J 8 bases, leaving 9 bases between the germline ends. Each TCR beta cDNA library carried unique molecular identifiers. TCRdb reprocessed the PCR reads with MiXCR, giving one entry per CDR3 protein. The table shows hundreds of thousands of distinct CDR3 sequences, with 59% occurring only once. A remark on this clonotype: As yet, its antigen is unknown.

This TCR was recovered from a girl aged 2-15 years with multiple sclerosis. The chain recombines TRBV6-5 with TRBJ2-1, with D possibly being TRBD2 (6 bases). Material for sequencing was blood. The CDR3 bases are TGTGCCAGCAGTTACTATGAGCGGGATGAGCAGTTCTTC. Protein product: CASSYYERDEQFF.